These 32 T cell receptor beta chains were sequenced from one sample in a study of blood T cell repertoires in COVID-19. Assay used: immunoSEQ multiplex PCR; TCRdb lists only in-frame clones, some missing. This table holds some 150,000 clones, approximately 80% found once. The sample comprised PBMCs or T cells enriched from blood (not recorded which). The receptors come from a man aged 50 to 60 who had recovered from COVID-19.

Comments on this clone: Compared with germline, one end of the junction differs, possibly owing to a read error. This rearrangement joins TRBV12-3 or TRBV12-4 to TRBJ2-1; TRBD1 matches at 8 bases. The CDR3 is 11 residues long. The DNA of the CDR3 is TGTGCCAGCAGGACAGGGGAGCCTGAGATCTTC. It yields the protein CASRTGEPEIF.

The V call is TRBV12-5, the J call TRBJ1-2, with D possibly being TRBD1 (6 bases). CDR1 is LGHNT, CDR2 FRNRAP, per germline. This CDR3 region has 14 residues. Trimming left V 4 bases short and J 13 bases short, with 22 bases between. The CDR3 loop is CASGSWAASTGSTF. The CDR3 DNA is TGTGCTAGTGGTTCATGGGCCGCCTCGACAGGATCCACCTTC. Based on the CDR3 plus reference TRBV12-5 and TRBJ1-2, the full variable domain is DARVTQTPRHKVTEMGQEVTMRCQPILGHNTVFWYRQTMMQGLELLAYFRNRAPLDDSGMPKDRFSAEMPDATLATLKIQPSEPRDSAVYFCASGSWAASTGSTFGSGTRLTVV.

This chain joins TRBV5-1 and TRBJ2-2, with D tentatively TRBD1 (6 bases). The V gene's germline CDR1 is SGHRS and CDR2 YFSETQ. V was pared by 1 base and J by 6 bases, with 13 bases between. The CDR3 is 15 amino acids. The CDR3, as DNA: TGCGCCAGCAGCTTGTGGCAGGGGCGAGCCGGGGAGCTGTTTTTT. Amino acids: CASSLWQGRAGELFF.

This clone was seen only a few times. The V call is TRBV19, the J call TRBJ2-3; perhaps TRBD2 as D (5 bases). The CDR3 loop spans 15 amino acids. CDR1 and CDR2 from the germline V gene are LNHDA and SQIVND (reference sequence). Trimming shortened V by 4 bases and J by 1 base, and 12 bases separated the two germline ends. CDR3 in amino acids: CASSTGVRGTDTQYF. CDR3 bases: TGTGCCAGTAGTACGGGTGTGAGGGGCACAGATACGCAGTATTTT.

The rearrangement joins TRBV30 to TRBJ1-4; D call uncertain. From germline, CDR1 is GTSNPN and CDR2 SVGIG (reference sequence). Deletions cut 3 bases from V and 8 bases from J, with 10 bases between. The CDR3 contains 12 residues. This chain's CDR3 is CAWRMKEEKLFF. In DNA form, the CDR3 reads TGTGCCTGGAGAATGAAAGAGGAAAAACTGTTTTTT.

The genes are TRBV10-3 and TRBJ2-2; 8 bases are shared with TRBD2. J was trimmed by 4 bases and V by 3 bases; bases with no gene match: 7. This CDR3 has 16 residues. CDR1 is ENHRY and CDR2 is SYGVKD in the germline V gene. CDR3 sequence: CAISEGLAGGTGELFF. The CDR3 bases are TGTGCCATCAGTGAAGGTCTCGCGGGGGGCACCGGGGAGCTGTTTTTT.

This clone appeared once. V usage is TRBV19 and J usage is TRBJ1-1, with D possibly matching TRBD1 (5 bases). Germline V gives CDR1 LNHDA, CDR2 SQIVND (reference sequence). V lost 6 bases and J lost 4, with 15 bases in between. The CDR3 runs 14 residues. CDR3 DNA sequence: TGTGCCAGTAGATCTCGTCAGGGTACCACTGAAGCTTTCTTT. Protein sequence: CASRSRQGTTEAFF.

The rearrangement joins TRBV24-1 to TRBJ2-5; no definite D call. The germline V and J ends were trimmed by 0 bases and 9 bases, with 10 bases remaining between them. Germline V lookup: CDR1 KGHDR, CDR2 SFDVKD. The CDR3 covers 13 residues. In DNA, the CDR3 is TGTGCCACCAGTGATTTGCAGGAATGGGCCCAGTACTTC. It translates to CATSDLQEWAQYF.

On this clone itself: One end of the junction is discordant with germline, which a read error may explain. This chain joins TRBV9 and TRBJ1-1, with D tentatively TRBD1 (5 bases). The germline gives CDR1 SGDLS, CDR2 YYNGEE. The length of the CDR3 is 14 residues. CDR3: CAGSVARANTEAFF. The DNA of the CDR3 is TGTGCCGGCAGCGTGGCCAGGGCGAACACTGAAGCTTTCTTT.

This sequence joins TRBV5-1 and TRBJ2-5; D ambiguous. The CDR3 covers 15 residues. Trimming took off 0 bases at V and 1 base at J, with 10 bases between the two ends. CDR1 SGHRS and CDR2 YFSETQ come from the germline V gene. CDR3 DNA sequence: TGCGCCAGCAGCTTGGTAGTGCAGGCCCAAGAGACCCAGTACTTC. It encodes CASSLVVQAQETQYF.

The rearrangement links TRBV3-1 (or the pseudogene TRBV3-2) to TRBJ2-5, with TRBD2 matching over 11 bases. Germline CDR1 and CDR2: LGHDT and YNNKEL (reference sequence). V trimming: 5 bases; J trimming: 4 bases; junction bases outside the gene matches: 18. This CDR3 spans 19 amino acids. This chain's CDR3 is CASSTHPGLAANLGETQYF. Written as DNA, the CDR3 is TGTGCCAGCAGCACCCACCCGGGACTAGCGGCCAACTTGGGAGAGACCCAGTACTTC.

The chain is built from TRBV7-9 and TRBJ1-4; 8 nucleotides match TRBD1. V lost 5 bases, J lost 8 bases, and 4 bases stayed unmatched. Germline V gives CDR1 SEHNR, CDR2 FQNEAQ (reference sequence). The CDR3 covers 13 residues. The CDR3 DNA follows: TGTGCCAGCAGCCAACGGGACAGGGAAAAACTGTTTTTT. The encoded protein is CASSQRDREKLFF.

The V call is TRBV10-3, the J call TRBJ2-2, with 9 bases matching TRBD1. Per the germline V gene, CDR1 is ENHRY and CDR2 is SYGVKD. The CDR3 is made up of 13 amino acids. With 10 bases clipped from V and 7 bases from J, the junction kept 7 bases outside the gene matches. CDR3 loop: CATTGGAGGELFF. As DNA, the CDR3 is TGTGCCACCACAGGGGGCGCGGGCGGGGAGCTGTTTTTT.

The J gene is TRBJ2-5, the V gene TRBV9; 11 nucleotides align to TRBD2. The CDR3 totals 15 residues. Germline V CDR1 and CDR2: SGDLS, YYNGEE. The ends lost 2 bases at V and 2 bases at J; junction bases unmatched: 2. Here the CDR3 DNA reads TGTGCCAGCAGCGTGACTAGCGGGGTTCAAGAGACCCAGTACTTC. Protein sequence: CASSVTSGVQETQYF.

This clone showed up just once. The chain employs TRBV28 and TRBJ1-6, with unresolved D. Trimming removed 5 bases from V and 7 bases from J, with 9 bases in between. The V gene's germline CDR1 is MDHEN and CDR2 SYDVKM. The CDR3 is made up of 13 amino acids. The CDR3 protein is CASSVQVNSPLHF. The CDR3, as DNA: TGTGCCAGCAGTGTTCAGGTCAATTCACCCCTCCACTTT.

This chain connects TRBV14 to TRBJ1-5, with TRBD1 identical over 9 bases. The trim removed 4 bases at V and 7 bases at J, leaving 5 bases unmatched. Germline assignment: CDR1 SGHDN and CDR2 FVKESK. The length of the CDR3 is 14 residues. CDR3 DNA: TGTGCCAGCAGCCTCGGACAGGGGAGGCAGCCCCAGCATTTT. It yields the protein CASSLGQGRQPQHF.

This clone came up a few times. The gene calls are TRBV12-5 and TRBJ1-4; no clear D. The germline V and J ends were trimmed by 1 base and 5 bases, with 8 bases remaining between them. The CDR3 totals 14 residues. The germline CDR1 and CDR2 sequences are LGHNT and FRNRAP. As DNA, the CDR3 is TGTGCTAGTGGTTTGGGGCGGAAGAATGAAAAACTGTTTTTT. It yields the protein CASGLGRKNEKLFF.

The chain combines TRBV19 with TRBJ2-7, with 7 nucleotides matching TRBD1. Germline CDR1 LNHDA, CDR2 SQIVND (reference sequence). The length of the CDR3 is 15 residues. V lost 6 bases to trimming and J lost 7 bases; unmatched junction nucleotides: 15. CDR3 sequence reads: CASRPRQGLDWEQYF. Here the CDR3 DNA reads TGTGCCAGTAGACCCCGACAGGGCTTAGACTGGGAGCAGTACTTC.

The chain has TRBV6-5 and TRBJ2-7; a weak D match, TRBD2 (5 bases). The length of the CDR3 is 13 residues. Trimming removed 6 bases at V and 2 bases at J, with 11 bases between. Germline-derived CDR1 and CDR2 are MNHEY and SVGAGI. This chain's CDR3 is CASSSLEAYEQYF. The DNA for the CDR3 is TGTGCCAGCAGCTCACTAGAGGCCTACGAGCAGTACTTC.

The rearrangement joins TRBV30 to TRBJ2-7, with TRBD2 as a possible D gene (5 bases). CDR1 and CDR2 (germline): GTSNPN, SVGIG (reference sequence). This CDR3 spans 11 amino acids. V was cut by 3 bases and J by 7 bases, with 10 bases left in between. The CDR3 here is CAWRSTREQYF. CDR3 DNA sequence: TGTGCCTGGAGGAGTACTAGAGAGCAGTACTTC.

DNA for the CDR3: TGTGCCACCAGTGGCCAGGGGTTCGATGAGCAGTTCTTC. Translated, it gives CATSGQGFDEQFF. The genes are TRBV24-1 and TRBJ2-1; D is perhaps TRBD1 (6 bases). The CDR3 has 13 residues. With 5 bases removed from V and 8 bases from J, the gap between germline ends came to 12 bases. Per the germline V gene, CDR1 is KGHDR and CDR2 is SFDVKD.

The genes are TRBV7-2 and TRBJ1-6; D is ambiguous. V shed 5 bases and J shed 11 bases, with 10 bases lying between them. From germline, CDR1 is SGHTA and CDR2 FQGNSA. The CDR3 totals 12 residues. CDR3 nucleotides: TGTGCCAGCAGCCCATTCGAGACACCCCTCCACTTT. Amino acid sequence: CASSPFETPLHF. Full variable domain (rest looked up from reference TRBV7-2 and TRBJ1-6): GAGVSQSPSNKVTEKGKDVELRCDPISGHTALYWYRQSLGQGLEFLIYFQGNSAPDKSGLPSDRFSAERTGGSVSTLTIQRTQQEDSAVYLCASSPFETPLHFGNGTRLTVT.

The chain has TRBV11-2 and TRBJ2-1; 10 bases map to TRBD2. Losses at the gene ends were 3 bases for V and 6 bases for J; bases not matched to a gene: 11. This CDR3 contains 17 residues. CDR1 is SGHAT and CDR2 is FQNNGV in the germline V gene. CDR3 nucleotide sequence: TGTGCCAGCAGCTTGACCCTACTAGCGGGGCGGATCAATGAGCAGTTCTTC. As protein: CASSLTLLAGRINEQFF.

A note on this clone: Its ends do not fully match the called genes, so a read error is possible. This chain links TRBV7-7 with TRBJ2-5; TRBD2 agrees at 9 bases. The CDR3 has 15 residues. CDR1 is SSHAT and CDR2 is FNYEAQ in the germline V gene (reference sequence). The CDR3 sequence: CASSQTSGSKETQYF. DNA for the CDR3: TGTGCTAGCAGCCAGACTAGCGGTAGTAAAGAGACCCAGTACTTC.

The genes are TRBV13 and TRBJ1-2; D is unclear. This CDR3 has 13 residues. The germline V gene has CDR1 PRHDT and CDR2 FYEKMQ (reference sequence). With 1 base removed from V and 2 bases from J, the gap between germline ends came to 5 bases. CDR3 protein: CASSLERNYGYTF. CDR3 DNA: TGTGCCAGCAGCTTAGAGAGGAACTATGGCTACACCTTC.

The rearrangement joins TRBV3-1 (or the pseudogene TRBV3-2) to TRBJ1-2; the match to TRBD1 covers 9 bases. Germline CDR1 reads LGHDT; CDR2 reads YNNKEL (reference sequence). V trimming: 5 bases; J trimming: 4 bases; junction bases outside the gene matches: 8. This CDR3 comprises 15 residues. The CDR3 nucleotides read TGTGCCAGCAGCGGCCGGGACAGGGCTTTCTATGGCTACACCTTC. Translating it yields CASSGRDRAFYGYTF.

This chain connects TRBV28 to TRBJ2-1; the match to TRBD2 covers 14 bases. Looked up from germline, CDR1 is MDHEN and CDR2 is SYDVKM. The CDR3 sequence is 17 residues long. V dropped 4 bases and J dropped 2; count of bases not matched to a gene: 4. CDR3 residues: CASSWTSGGFAYNEQFF. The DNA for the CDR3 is TGTGCCAGCAGTTGGACTAGCGGGGGGTTTGCCTACAATGAGCAGTTCTTC.

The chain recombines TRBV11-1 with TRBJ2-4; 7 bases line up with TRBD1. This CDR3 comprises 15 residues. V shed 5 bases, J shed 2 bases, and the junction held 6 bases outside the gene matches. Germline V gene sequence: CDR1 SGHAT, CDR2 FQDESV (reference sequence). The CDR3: CASSPRQGSKNIQYF. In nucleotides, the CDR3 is TGTGCCAGCAGCCCACGACAGGGTTCCAAAAACATTCAGTACTTC.

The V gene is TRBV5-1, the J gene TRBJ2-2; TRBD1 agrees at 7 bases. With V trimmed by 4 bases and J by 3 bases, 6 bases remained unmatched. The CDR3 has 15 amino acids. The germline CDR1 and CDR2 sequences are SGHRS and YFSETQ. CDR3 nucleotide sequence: TGCGCCAGCAGCGCACCGGGACAGTACACCGGGGAGCTGTTTTTT. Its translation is CASSAPGQYTGELFF.

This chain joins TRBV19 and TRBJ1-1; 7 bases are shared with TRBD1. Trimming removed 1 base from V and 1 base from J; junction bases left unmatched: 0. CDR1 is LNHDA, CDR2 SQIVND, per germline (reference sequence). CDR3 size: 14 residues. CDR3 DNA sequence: TGTGCCAGTAGTATAGGGACAGGGAACACTGAAGCTTTCTTT. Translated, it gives CASSIGTGNTEAFF.

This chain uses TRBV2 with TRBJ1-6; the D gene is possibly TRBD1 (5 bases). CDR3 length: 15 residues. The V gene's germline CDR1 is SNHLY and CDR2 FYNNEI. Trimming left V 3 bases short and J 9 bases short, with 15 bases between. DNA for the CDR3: TGTGCCAGCAGTGAGGAGGGGCCGGTCGGTTCACCCCTCCACTTT. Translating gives CASSEEGPVGSPLHF.

CDR3: CASRRTGYNQPQHF. Written as DNA, the CDR3 is TGTGCCAGCAGAAGGACAGGGTACAATCAGCCCCAGCATTTT. The chain joins TRBV6-5 to TRBJ1-5, with 8 bases lining up with TRBD1. This CDR3 has 14 residues. Trimming at V came to 6 bases and at J to 3 bases, leaving 4 bases not matched to a gene. The germline V gene has CDR1 MNHEY and CDR2 SVGAGI.